The 9 T cell receptor beta chains below were found in one sample sequenced in a study of cytomegalovirus exposure and HLA in healthy donors. The PCR had 60 Vbeta and 13 Jbeta primers. Measured with immunoSEQ multiplex PCR; TCRdb has only the in-frame clones, and not every one. This sample has about 190,000 clones, with around four fifths found just once. The sample comprised PBMCs. These TCRs come from a young woman in good health and CMV-seronegative.

V gene TRBV6-5 combines with J gene TRBJ2-7; 7 bases align to TRBD2. Germline assignment: CDR1 MNHEY and CDR2 SVGAGI. V lost 8 bases, J lost 5 bases, and 9 bases stayed unmatched. The CDR3 runs 13 residues. The CDR3 region is CASRTGGSHEQYF. CDR3 nucleotide sequence: TGTGCCAGCCGGACGGGCGGGAGCCACGAGCAGTACTTC.

The V gene is TRBV7-8, the J gene TRBJ1-2, with unresolved D. Germline CDR1 SGHVS, CDR2 FQNEAQ. The V gene lost 3 bases and the J gene lost 4 bases, with 9 bases spanning the gap. The CDR3 runs to 13 residues. In DNA, the CDR3 is TGTGCCAGCAGCTTTAGGGCGGGCTATGGCTACACCTTC. Its translation: CASSFRAGYGYTF.

The chain couples TRBV5-4 to TRBJ2-2; TRBD2 aligns across 13 bases. V dropped 4 bases and J dropped 5; count of bases not matched to a gene: 8. The length of the CDR3 is 17 residues. The germline V gene has CDR1 SGHNT and CDR2 YYREEE (reference sequence). The CDR3 DNA is TGTGCCAGCAGCCCACCCGGGACTAGCGGGATTACCGGGGAGCTGTTTTTT. Its translation is CASSPPGTSGITGELFF. Variable domain in full (rest from reference TRBV5-4 and TRBJ2-2): ETGVTQSPTHLIKTRGQQVTLRCSSQSGHNTVSWYQQALGQGPQFIFQYYREEENGRGNFPPRFSGLQFPNYSSELNVNALELDDSALYLCASSPPGTSGITGELFFGEGSRLTVL.

This clone is a singleton in its sample. The chain combines TRBV4-2 with TRBJ2-3, with 8 bases that match TRBD2. The germline V gene encodes CDR1 LGHNA and CDR2 YNFKEQ. The V gene end was trimmed by 0 bases and the J gene end by 6 bases; junction bases not matched to a gene: 5. This CDR3 region has 15 residues. The CDR3 protein is CASSQDAGGVDTQYF. For the CDR3, the DNA is TGTGCCAGCAGCCAAGACGCCGGGGGGGTGGATACGCAGTATTTT.

The chain uses TRBV7-3 and TRBJ2-5, with 16 bases aligning to TRBD2. The ends lost 5 bases at V and 0 bases at J; junction bases unmatched: 3. This CDR3 is 17 amino acids long. Germline values: CDR1 SGHTA, CDR2 FQGTGA. The CDR3 spells CASSLGLAGGYQETQYF. The CDR3 nucleotides are TGTGCCAGCAGCCTGGGACTAGCGGGAGGGTACCAAGAGACCCAGTACTTC.

This sequence joins TRBV28 and TRBJ2-1, with TRBD2 matching 9 bases. This CDR3 is built from 11 residues. J lost 10 bases, V lost 9 bases, and 4 bases had no gene match. Per germline, CDR1 MDHEN and CDR2 SYDVKM. DNA of the CDR3: TGTGCCAGTAGCGGGAGTGGCGAGCAGTTCTTC. Amino acids: CASSGSGEQFF.

This clone has just a few counts. The chain combines TRBV29-1 with TRBJ2-5, with 7 nucleotides matching TRBD2. Looked up from germline, CDR1 is SQVTM and CDR2 is ANQGSEA. The CDR3 length is 13 residues. The junction had 3 bases not matched to a gene; V was cut back by 0 bases and J by 5 bases. CDR3 bases: TGCAGCGTTGAAGACTCCGGGGGGGAGACCCAGTACTTC. As protein: CSVEDSGGETQYF.

V gene TRBV5-1 combines with J gene TRBJ2-3, with 10 positions matching TRBD2. Trimming took 2 bases from V and 1 from J; bases not matched to a gene: 4. Germline CDR1 SGHRS, CDR2 YFSETQ. The CDR3 length is 16 residues. The chain's CDR3 is CASSFRLAGGTDTQYF. In DNA, the CDR3 is TGCGCCAGCAGCTTCAGGCTAGCGGGGGGCACAGATACGCAGTATTTT.

V usage is TRBV29-1 and J usage is TRBJ2-1, with D uncertain. CDR1 is SQVTM and CDR2 is ANQGSEA in the germline V gene. The CDR3 runs to 13 residues. V was pared by 4 bases and J by 5 bases, with 12 bases between. The CDR3 sequence is CSVAVTRDNEQFF. CDR3 sequence (DNA): TGCAGCGTTGCAGTCACTCGGGACAATGAGCAGTTCTTC.